Below are 23 T cell receptor beta chains sequenced from a single sample in a study of identical twins. TCRdb re-called the 5' RACE reads with MiXCR, one entry per CDR3 protein. Of 500,000 to 550,000 distinct CDR3 sequences in the sample, 20% to 25% were seen once. The same sample was also used in a study of T cells expressing NK-cell markers.

The sample was CD4+ T cells sorted from blood. Receptors were obtained from a woman in her late teens or twenties in good health.

This clonotype has more than one count but fewer than ten. The chain is built from TRBV20-1 and TRBJ2-3; 10 bases are a match to TRBD2. The ends lost 6 bases at V and 5 bases at J; junction bases unmatched: 14. This CDR3 is built from 16 residues. Germline V CDR1 and CDR2: DFQATT, SNEGSKA (reference sequence). CDR3 loop: CSAERRAGGPQDTQYF. The CDR3 DNA reads TGCAGTGCAGAAAGAAGAGCGGGGGGGCCGCAAGATACGCAGTATTTT.

The V call is TRBV20-1, the J call TRBJ2-7, with 14 bases fitting TRBD2. Trimming cost V 6 bases and J 5 bases; bases outside gene matches: 9. The CDR3 consists of 15 residues. Looked up from germline, CDR1 is DFQATT and CDR2 is SNEGSKA (reference sequence). The CDR3 reads CSASGTSGSFNEQYF. CDR3 nucleotide sequence: TGCAGTGCCTCCGGGACTAGCGGGAGTTTTAACGAGCAGTACTTC.

This clonotype was counted between two and nine times. J is TRBJ2-1 and V is TRBV20-1, with D maybe TRBD2 (6 bases). The germline V gene has CDR1 DFQATT and CDR2 SNEGSKA (reference sequence). V shed 6 bases and J shed 5 bases, with 14 bases lying between them. The CDR3 sequence is 13 residues long. The CDR3 loop is CSATGRTNNEQFF. For the CDR3, the DNA is TGCAGTGCAACCGGAAGGACTAACAATGAGCAGTTCTTC.

CDR3 DNA sequence: TGTGCCAGCAGCTTAAGACAGGGTTATCAGCCCCAGCATTTT. Its translation is CASSLRQGYQPQHF. This chain links TRBV5-6 with TRBJ1-5; 7 bases are a match to TRBD1. The CDR3 extends over 14 amino acids. V shed 2 bases and J 5 bases; nucleotides not matched to a gene: 4. Germline-derived CDR1 and CDR2 are SGHDT and YYEEEE. The full variable domain, rest sourced from reference TRBV5-6 and TRBJ1-5, is DAGVTQSPTHLIKTRGQQVTLRCSPKSGHDTVSWYQQALGQGPQFIFQYYEEEERQRGNFPDRFSGHQFPNYSSELNVNALLLGDSALYLCASSLRQGYQPQHFGDGTRLSIL.

This clonotype occurred a few times. The CDR3 DNA is TGTGCCAGCAGTTACTCAAACACCATCCTTAACACCGGGGAGCTGTTTTTT. Its protein is CASSYSNTILNTGELFF. The chain combines TRBV6-5 with TRBJ2-2; D remains unclear. V shed 0 bases and J shed 2 bases, with 13 bases lying between them. Germline lookup yields CDR1 MNHEY and CDR2 SVGAGI. The CDR3 has 17 residues.

The rearrangement links TRBV3-1 to TRBJ2-6, with D unresolved. The CDR3 is 16 residues long. Germline values: CDR1 LGHDT, CDR2 YNNKEL (reference sequence). V was cut by 4 bases and J by 1 base, with 11 bases left in between. The CDR3 DNA follows: TGTGCCAGCAGCCGGAGTCATGCGTCTGGGGCCAACGTCCTGACTTTC. Translating it yields CASSRSHASGANVLTF.

The chain links TRBV7-2 to TRBJ2-1; TRBD2 matches 9 bases. This CDR3 is built from 17 residues. Germline assignment: CDR1 SGHTA and CDR2 FQGNSA. The junction had 12 bases not matched to a gene; V was cut back by 2 bases and J by 7 bases. CDR3: CASSLQPRREGGNEQFF. Written as DNA, the CDR3 is TGTGCCAGCAGCTTACAACCCCGGCGGGAGGGCGGAAATGAGCAGTTCTTC. Filled out from reference TRBV7-2 and TRBJ2-1, the complete variable domain reads GAGVSQSPSNKVTEKGKDVELRCDPISGHTALYWYRQSLGQGLEFLIYFQGNSAPDKSGLPSDRFSAERTGGSVSTLTIQRTQQEDSAVYLCASSLQPRREGGNEQFFGPGTRLTVL.

This clonotype came up a few times. The V and J genes are TRBV12-3 or TRBV12-4 and TRBJ1-5; the D is unclear. The CDR3 has 14 residues. V lost 6 bases and J lost 3, with 12 bases in between. CDR3 in DNA: TGTGCCAGCAGCCCGGGTCCCCCCAATCAGCCCCAGCATTTT. Protein sequence: CASSPGPPNQPQHF.

This clonotype was found many times. The chain combines TRBV6-1 with TRBJ2-2, with D possibly called TRBD1 or TRBD2 (5 bases each). Trimming cost V 8 bases and J 0 bases, with 16 bases left between them. There are 16 residues in the CDR3. The germline CDR1 and CDR2 sequences are MNHNS and SASEGT. The CDR3 loop is CASEARQRTNTGELFF. CDR3 coding DNA: TGTGCCAGCGAAGCTAGACAGCGGACGAACACCGGGGAGCTGTTTTTT.

This clonotype was seen a few times. This CDR3 reads CASSWDRFTDTQYF. For the CDR3, the DNA is TGTGCCAGCAGCTGGGACAGGTTCACAGATACGCAGTATTTT. The chain is built from TRBV7-2 and TRBJ2-3; 8 bases are a match to TRBD1. V was pared by 4 bases and J by 2 bases, with 2 bases of the junction left unmatched. The CDR3 length is 14 residues. In germline, CDR1 is SGHTA, CDR2 FQGNSA.

This clonotype was counted only a few times. The V and J genes are TRBV20-1 and TRBJ1-2; D is possibly TRBD1 (6 bases). V was clipped by 3 bases and J by 3 bases, with 14 bases between them. CDR1 DFQATT and CDR2 SNEGSKA come from the germline V gene (reference sequence). The CDR3 contains 14 residues. CDR3 sequence reads: CSARRAGEDYGYTF. CDR3 coding DNA: TGCAGTGCTAGGAGGGCAGGGGAGGACTATGGCTACACCTTC.

The chain couples TRBV7-9 to TRBJ2-7, with TRBD1 matching 9 bases. From germline, CDR1 is SEHNR and CDR2 FQNEAQ (reference sequence). V lost 5 bases to trimming and J lost 6 bases; unmatched junction nucleotides: 8. This CDR3 is built from 14 residues. The CDR3 bases are TGTGCCAGCAGCGGGGACAGGGTTCCCGGCGAGCAGTACTTC. Translating it yields CASSGDRVPGEQYF. Variable domain in full (rest from reference TRBV7-9 and TRBJ2-7): DTGVSQNPRHKITKRGQNVTFRCDPISEHNRLYWYRQTLGQGPEFLTYFQNEAQLEKSRLLSDRFSAERPKGSFSTLEIQRTEQGDSAMYLCASSGDRVPGEQYFGPGTRLTVT.

This clonotype was counted between two and nine times. V is TRBV5-5 and J is TRBJ1-4, with 7 bases lining up with TRBD1. With V trimmed by 4 bases and J by 10 bases, 13 bases remained unmatched. The CDR3 loop spans 15 amino acids. Looked up from germline, CDR1 is SGHKS and CDR2 is YYEKEE (reference sequence). CDR3 coding DNA: TGTGCCAGCAGCACCTCCGGGACAGCATTGGCAAAACTGTTTTTT. Translating it yields CASSTSGTALAKLFF.

The gene calls are TRBV29-1 and TRBJ2-6; a possible D gene is TRBD2 (7 bases). Trimming removed 7 bases from V and 2 bases from J, with 12 bases in between. CDR3 length: 14 amino acids. Germline V CDR1 and CDR2: SQVTM, ANQGSEA. CDR3 loop: CSAEGGTGANVLTF. The DNA for the CDR3 is TGCAGCGCCGAGGGGGGGACTGGGGCCAACGTCCTGACTTTC.

This clonotype was found a few times. The V and J genes are TRBV7-2 and TRBJ2-2, with D unclear. This CDR3 comprises 11 residues. The germline gives CDR1 SGHTA, CDR2 FQGNSA. Trimming took off 8 bases at V and 5 bases at J, with 6 bases between the two ends. As DNA, the CDR3 is TGTGCCAGCCAAGTGACCGGGGAGCTGTTTTTT. Protein product: CASQVTGELFF.

In its sample, this clonotype was seen many times. The genes are TRBV12-3 or TRBV12-4 and TRBJ2-7; maybe TRBD2 (5 bases). V lost 6 bases to trimming and J lost 5 bases, with 17 bases between them. The CDR3 spans 14 residues. The CDR3 DNA follows: TGTGCCAGCAGGCCCCGGGGATTCGGGAACGAGCAGTACTTC. Its protein product is CASRPRGFGNEQYF.

The chain has TRBV5-1 and TRBJ2-4; no definite D call. The CDR3 is made up of 15 amino acids. The germline V and J ends were trimmed by 4 bases and 3 bases, with 14 bases remaining between them. CDR1 and CDR2 (germline): SGHRS, YFSETQ. In nucleotides, the CDR3 is TGCGCCAGCAGCCCCGGGCCCCTGGGCAAAAACATTCAGTACTTC. Translated: CASSPGPLGKNIQYF. Full variable domain (remainder filled in from reference TRBV5-1 and TRBJ2-4): KAGVTQTPRYLIKTRGQQVTLSCSPISGHRSVSWYQQTPGQGLQFLFEYFSETQRNKGNFPGRFSGRQFSNSRSEMNVSTLELGDSALYLCASSPGPLGKNIQYFGAGTRLSVL.

This chain joins TRBV7-3 and TRBJ2-3; tentatively, D is TRBD1 or TRBD2 (5 bases each). This CDR3 is 13 amino acids long. CDR1 is SGHTA and CDR2 is FQGTGA in the germline V gene. V was pared by 1 base and J by 11 bases, with 13 bases between. CDR3 loop: CASSLITGTGQYF. CDR3 nucleotides: TGTGCCAGCAGCTTAATCACCGGGACGGGGCAGTATTTT.

The chain is built from TRBV6-1 and TRBJ2-1; D gene uncertain. The germline V gene encodes CDR1 MNHNS and CDR2 SASEGT. The CDR3 runs 14 residues. V was trimmed by 7 bases and J by 1 base, leaving 11 bases between them. This CDR3 reads CASIEPRSYNEQFF. The CDR3 DNA reads as TGTGCCAGCATCGAGCCCAGGTCCTACAATGAGCAGTTCTTC.

This clonotype was detected a few times. This chain uses TRBV7-9 with TRBJ1-1; 8 nucleotides match TRBD1. Germline V gene lookup returns CDR1 SEHNR and CDR2 FQNEAQ (reference sequence). The V and J ends lost 4 bases and 4 bases, in that order; junction bases with no gene match: 8. This CDR3 contains 15 residues. CDR3 amino acids: CASSSRTGRGTEAFF. The CDR3 DNA follows: TGTGCCAGCAGCTCCCGGACAGGGCGAGGCACTGAAGCTTTCTTT.

The rearrangement links TRBV12-3 or TRBV12-4 to TRBJ2-5; D could derive from TRBD1 or TRBD2 (5 bases each). This CDR3 region has 14 residues. V was pared by 4 bases and J by 7 bases, with 16 bases between. The CDR3 region has the DNA TGTGCCAGCAGTTCTTGGGGGTTTCAGGGGACCCAGTACTTC. Its translation: CASSSWGFQGTQYF.

This clonotype was picked up a small number of times. This chain links TRBV7-9 with TRBJ2-1; 9 positions match TRBD2. The V segment lost 5 bases and the J segment 10 bases; nucleotides outside the gene matches: 15. Germline values: CDR1 SEHNR, CDR2 FQNEAQ (reference sequence). The length of the CDR3 is 16 residues. CDR3 DNA sequence: TGTGCCAGCAGCCGCTTGGGACTAGCTACCAATGAAGAGCAGTTCTTC. This codes for CASSRLGLATNEEQFF.

The chain joins TRBV27 to TRBJ1-2, with TRBD1 identical over 9 bases. V lost 4 bases and J lost 5; bases outside the gene matches: 5. This CDR3 is 14 amino acids long. In germline, CDR1 is MNHEY, CDR2 SMNVEV (reference sequence). CDR3 DNA sequence: TGTGCCAGCAGTTCACAGGGGGCGAGGTATGGCTACACCTTC. Translation: CASSSQGARYGYTF.